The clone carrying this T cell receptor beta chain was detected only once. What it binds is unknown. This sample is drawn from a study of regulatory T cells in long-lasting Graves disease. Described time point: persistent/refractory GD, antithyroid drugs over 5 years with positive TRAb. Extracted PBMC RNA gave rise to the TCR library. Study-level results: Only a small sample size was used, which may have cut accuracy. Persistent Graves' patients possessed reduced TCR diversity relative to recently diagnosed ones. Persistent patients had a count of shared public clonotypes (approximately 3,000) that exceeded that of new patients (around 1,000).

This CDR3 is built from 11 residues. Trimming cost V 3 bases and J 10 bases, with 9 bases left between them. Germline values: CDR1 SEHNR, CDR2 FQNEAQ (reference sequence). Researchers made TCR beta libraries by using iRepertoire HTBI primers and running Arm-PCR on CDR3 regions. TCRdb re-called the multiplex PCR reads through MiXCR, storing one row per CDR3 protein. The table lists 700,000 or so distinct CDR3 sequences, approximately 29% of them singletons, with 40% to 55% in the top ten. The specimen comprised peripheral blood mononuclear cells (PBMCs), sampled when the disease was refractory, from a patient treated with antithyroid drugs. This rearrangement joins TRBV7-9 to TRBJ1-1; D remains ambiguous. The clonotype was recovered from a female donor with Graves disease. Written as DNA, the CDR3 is TGTGCCAGCAGCTTGGAGCAAGGAGCTTTCTTT. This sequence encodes CASSLEQGAFF.